Listed here are 14 T cell receptor beta chains from one sample, sequenced in a study of monozygotic twins with inflammatory bowel disease. TCRdb re-called the 5' RACE reads; every CDR3 protein appears as one record, without DNA. The sample's table shows approximately 400,000 distinct CDR3 sequences. Sequencing was performed on blood. All receptors derive from a human donor with ulcerative colitis or Crohn's disease, or a healthy co-twin of an affected twin (not recorded which).

The chain couples TRBV7-9 to TRBJ1-5; TCRdb outputs TRBD1, but without DNA this stays unchecked. Germline V gene data show CDR1 as SEHNR and CDR2 as FQNEAQ (reference sequence). The CDR3 is made up of 16 amino acids. CDR3: CASSPNGTAYNQPQHF.

The chain employs TRBV30 and TRBJ1-1; absent DNA, TCRdb's TRBD1 call cannot be checked. The CDR3 is made up of 12 amino acids. Germline CDR1 is GTSNPN and CDR2 is SVGIG (reference sequence). CDR3 in amino acids: CAWMEGRTEAFF.

This rearrangement joins TRBV11-2 to TRBJ2-5; TCRdb lists TRBD2, though no DNA is available to test this call. This CDR3 comprises 17 residues. CDR1 is SGHAT, CDR2 FQNNGV, per germline. CDR3 in amino acids: CASSLTGLEVYQETQYF.

This rearrangement joins TRBV7-2 to TRBJ1-1; without DNA, the TCRdb call of TRBD1 cannot be checked. The CDR3 is 15 amino acids. The V gene's germline CDR1 is SGHTA and CDR2 FQGNSA. CDR3 in amino acids: CASSLDQGMNTEAFF.

The chain recombines TRBV18 with TRBJ2-7; TCRdb lists TRBD1, though no DNA is available to test this call. The CDR3 has 12 amino acids. Germline V gives CDR1 KGHSH, CDR2 LQKENI. CDR3 loop: CASSPRGYEQYF.

The genes are TRBV5-1 and TRBJ1-1; TCRdb's assignment of TRBD1 cannot be checked, as there is no DNA. Germline-derived CDR1 and CDR2 are SGHRS and YFSETQ. The CDR3 contains 15 residues. Here the CDR3 reads CASSSWTGMNTEAFF.

V is TRBV5-1 and J is TRBJ1-2; as DNA is missing, the TRBD1 call by TCRdb cannot be tested. From germline, CDR1 is SGHRS and CDR2 YFSETQ. The CDR3 runs 14 residues. The CDR3 protein is CASSPGTGVVGYTF.

The V and J genes are TRBV28 and TRBJ1-4. Germline V gives CDR1 MDHEN, CDR2 SYDVKM. CDR3 length equals 17 residues. The CDR3 reads CASSPLRGMGDNEKLFF.

V usage is TRBV6-1 and J usage is TRBJ2-2; absent DNA, TCRdb's TRBD2 call cannot be checked. This CDR3 has 16 residues. CDR1 and CDR2 from the germline V gene are MNHNS and SASEGT. The CDR3 spells CASSGRQIWGGGELFF.

The chain uses TRBV7-2 and TRBJ2-3; without DNA, the TCRdb call of TRBD1 cannot be checked. The CDR3 has 15 residues. The germline CDR1 and CDR2 sequences are SGHTA and FQGNSA. The CDR3 reads CASSRGQATTDTQYF.

CDR3 loop: CSASQTASYGYTF. The gene calls are TRBV20-1 and TRBJ1-2. The V gene's germline CDR1 is DFQATT and CDR2 SNEGSKA (reference sequence). The CDR3 has 13 amino acids.

V is TRBV4-1 and J is TRBJ1-1; TCRdb reports TRBD1, a call that lacks DNA to check it against. CDR1 and CDR2 (germline): MGHRA, YSYEKL. The CDR3 contains 14 residues. The CDR3 here is CASSQTLGGFEAFF.

The V gene is TRBV19, the J gene TRBJ2-7; TCRdb names TRBD2, which stays unverified in the absence of DNA. Germline CDR1 is LNHDA and CDR2 is SQIVND (reference sequence). CDR3 length: 15 amino acids. This CDR3 reads CASSPNRDGRYEQYF.

The J gene is TRBJ1-1, the V gene TRBV5-5. From germline, CDR1 is SGHKS and CDR2 YYEKEE (reference sequence). The CDR3 extends over 14 amino acids. The CDR3 sequence: CASSQQGLRGEAFF.